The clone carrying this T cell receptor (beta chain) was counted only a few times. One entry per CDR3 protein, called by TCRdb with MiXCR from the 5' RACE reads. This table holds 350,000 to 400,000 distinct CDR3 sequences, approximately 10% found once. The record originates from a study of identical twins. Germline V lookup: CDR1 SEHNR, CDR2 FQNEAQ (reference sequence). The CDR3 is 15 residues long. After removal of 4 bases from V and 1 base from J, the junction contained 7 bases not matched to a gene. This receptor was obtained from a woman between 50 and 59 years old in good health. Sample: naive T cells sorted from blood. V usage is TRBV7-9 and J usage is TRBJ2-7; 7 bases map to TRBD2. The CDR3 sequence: CASSWEWEGSYEQYF. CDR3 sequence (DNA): TGTGCCAGCAGCTGGGAGTGGGAGGGTTCCTACGAGCAGTACTTC.